This record covers a single T cell receptor beta chain. The CDR3 loop spans 16 amino acids. V dropped 1 base and J dropped 1 base, with 10 bases sitting between them. The germline V gene encodes CDR1 SGHTA and CDR2 FQGNSA. Libraries were prepared by immunoSEQ multiplex PCR; TCRdb keeps only in-frame clonotypes and omits some of them. The table has about 380,000 clones, 85% to 95% seen once. The source of the sample is a study of shared T cell receptors in the human thymus. The TCR sequence derives from a human donor. Sequencing used thymocytes. The chain employs TRBV7-2 and TRBJ2-2; D gene ambiguous. The CDR3 loop is CASSLGLDLNTGELFF. CDR3 DNA sequence: TGTGCCAGCAGCTTAGGGCTCGATTTGAACACCGGGGAGCTGTTTTTT.